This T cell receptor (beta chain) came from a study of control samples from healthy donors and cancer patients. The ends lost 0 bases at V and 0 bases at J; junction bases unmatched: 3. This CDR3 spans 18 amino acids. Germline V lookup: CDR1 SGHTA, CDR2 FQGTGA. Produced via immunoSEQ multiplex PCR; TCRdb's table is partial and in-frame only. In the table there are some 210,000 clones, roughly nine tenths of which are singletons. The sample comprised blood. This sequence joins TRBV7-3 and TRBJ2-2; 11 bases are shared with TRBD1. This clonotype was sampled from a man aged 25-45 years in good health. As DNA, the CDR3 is TGTGCCAGCAGCTTAACGGGGACAGGGGGAACGAACACCGGGGAGCTGTTTTTT. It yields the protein CASSLTGTGGTNTGELFF.